The sequence of this TCR beta chain was determined in a study of human T cells and chemical hapten exposure (dated by TCRdb to the early 2020s). Concerning the study at large: Libraries were combined into a pool for sequencing, and differences in TCR yield between samples came mainly from small differences in library volumes within the pool. The study tracked peripheral blood TCR repertoire changes in vivo during primary and secondary sensitization to the hapten diphenylcyclopropenone (DPC) in alopecia patients. Both TCR alpha and TCR beta chains were sequenced from each blood RNA sample. Overall study outcomes, separate from this receptor: DPC sensitization did not change the number of TCRs with a frequency above 1 in 1000, and there was no evidence of changes in global repertoire structure. After repeated subsampling, changes were observed in the strength of the expansion versus patch-test correlation and in the threshold at which the correlation became significant.

Total RNA was extracted from unfractionated whole blood that had been collected in Tempus Blood RNA tubes. Roughly 5 healthy volunteers were used as TCR sequencing controls and were bled at day 0, 2 weeks and 6 weeks. Measured from the cysteine to the phenylalanine, the CDR3 is 15 residues long. Only CDR3 DNA is held: 45 bases, read in frame from base 1. Via the germline V gene, CDR1 is SGHRS and CDR2 YFSETQ. After removal of 4 bases from V and 1 base from J, the junction retains 7 bases not matched to a gene. The library was prepared using 5' RACE. Instrument used: Illumina MiSeq. During library preparation, unique molecular identifiers were attached to individual cDNA molecules so that TCRs could be counted in a quantitative, reproducible way. Processing in the source paper ran as follows. The median number of TCRs per sample was approximately 98,000, ranging from 23,224 to 690,600. The Decombinator software suite was used to annotate the V, J and CDR3 of the TCR reads. To make PS versus PT1 abundance plots, every sample was subsampled to the same number of TCRs (28,000). Expanded TCRs were defined as absent before sensitization and observed at least eight times at the 2-week time point. TCRdb's own reprocessing of the public reads used fastp at Q25 and MiXCR and kept productive beta chains. A single entry per CDR3 protein holds the most common genes and DNA from its merged rows. Clone size and V and J calls follow TCRdb, not the original study. Within this sample are about 81,000 distinct CDR3 sequences, with about 16% of them counted one time only. Around 7% of the sample comes from the top ten.

This clonotype has just a few counts. This receptor's antigen is unknown. No clone much larger than this one lies a single base away; base qualities are absent. The sequence came from a female donor in good health. Recombination connected TRBV5-1 to TRBJ2-5; 7 bases in the junction line up with TRBD1. The CDR3 reads CASSPQGQIQETQYF. The bases read TGCGCCAGCAGCCCCCAGGGACAGATCCAAGAGACCCAGTACTTC.